The T cell receptor beta chain under discussion was sequenced for a study of cytomegalovirus exposure and HLA in healthy donors. PCR used 60 Vbeta primers and 13 Jbeta primers. The protocol was immunoSEQ multiplex PCR, while the TCRdb copy is restricted to in-frame clones and leaves out a portion. This sample has 150,000 or so clones; 60% to 75% occur once, and the top ten carry over 2.5%. This CDR3 has 16 residues. From germline, CDR1 is SGHTA and CDR2 FQGNSA. The V gene end was trimmed by 5 bases and the J gene end by 3 bases; junction bases not matched to a gene: 4. The sequencing input was PBMCs. The receptor was isolated from a man aged 18 to 29 in good health and CMV-seronegative. The rearrangement uses TRBV7-2 and TRBJ1-4; 12 positions match TRBD1. The CDR3 DNA reads TGTGCCAGCAGCACGGGGGACAGGGGGCCTAATGAAAAACTGTTTTTT. It is translated as CASSTGDRGPNEKLFF.